This T cell receptor beta chain was identified in a study of T cell responses to AZD1222 COVID-19 vaccine. The CDR3 spans 15 residues. V dropped 2 bases and J dropped 13 bases, with 24 bases sitting between them. Germline loops: CDR1 SGHNT, CDR2 YYREEE (reference sequence). In the case of this clone: Antigen specificity is unknown.

Study findings and constraints: The donor cohort was predominantly white British with a female majority, and clonal diversity may have been underestimated. Spike was spanned by vaccine-associated CD4 TCRs, with dominance at 160-218 and 743-854. Nearly half of spike-specific TCRs reportedly target variant regions that are unmutated in the B.1.351 and B.1.1.7 variants. After the peak T cell response, and only then, were repertoires sampled.

Clones were sequenced by immunoSEQ multiplex PCR, and TCRdb holds only the in-frame ones, with some missing. The sample records some 61,000 clones, more than 75% being singletons. V gene TRBV5-4 combines with J gene TRBJ1-2; D possibly corresponds to TRBD1 (6 bases). This material consisted of peripheral blood, taken on day 0 of AZD1222 vaccination. The TCR comes from an adult in good health. DNA of the CDR3: TGTGCCAGCAGCTTTTTGACAGGCGCCGACTATGGCATCACCTTC. Amino acids: CASSFLTGADYGITF.